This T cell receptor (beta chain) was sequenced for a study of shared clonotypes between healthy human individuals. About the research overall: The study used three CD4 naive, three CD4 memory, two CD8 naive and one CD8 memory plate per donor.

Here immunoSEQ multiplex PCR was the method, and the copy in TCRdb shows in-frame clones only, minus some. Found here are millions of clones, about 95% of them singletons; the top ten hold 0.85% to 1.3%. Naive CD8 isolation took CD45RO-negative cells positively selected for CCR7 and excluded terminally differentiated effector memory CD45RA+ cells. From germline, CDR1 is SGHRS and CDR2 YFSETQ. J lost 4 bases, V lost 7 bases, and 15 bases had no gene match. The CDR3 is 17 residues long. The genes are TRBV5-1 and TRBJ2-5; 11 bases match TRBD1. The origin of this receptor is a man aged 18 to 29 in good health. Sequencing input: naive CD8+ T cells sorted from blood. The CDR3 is CASSPRGQGDLGETQYF. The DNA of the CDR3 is TGCGCCAGCTCCCCGCGGGGACAGGGGGATTTGGGAGAGACCCAGTACTTC.